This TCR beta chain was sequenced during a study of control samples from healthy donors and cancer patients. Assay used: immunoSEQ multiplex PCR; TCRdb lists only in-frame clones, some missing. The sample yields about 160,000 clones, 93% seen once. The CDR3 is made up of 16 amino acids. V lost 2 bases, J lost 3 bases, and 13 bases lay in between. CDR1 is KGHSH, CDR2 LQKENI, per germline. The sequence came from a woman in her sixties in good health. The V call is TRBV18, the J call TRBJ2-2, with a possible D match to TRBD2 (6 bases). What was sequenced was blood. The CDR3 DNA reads TGTGCCAGCTCACCAAGGGCTAGCGCATACACCGGGGAGCTGTTTTTT. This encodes CASSPRASAYTGELFF.